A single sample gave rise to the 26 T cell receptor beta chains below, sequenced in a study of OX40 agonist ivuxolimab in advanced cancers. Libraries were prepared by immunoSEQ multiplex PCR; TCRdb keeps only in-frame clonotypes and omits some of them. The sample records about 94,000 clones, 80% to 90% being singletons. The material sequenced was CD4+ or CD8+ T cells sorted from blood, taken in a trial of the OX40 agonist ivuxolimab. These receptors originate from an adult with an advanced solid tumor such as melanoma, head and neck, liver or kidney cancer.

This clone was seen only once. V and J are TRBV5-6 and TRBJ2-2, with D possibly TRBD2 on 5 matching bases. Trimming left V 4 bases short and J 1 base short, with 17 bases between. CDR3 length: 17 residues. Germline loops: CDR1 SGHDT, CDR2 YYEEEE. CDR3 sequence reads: CASSITLLGRNTGELFF. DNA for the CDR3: TGTGCCAGCAGCATCACTCTACTAGGGAGGAACACCGGGGAGCTGTTTTTT.

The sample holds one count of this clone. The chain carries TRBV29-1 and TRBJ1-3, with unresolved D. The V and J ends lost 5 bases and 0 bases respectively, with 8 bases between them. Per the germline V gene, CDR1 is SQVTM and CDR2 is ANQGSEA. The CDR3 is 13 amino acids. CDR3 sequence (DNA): TGCAGCGTTAGTCCGGACTCTGGAAACACCATATATTTT. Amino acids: CSVSPDSGNTIYF.

In DNA, the CDR3 is TGTGCCAGCAGTGTCGACAGGGGGATGAACACTGAAGCTTTCTTT. This codes for CASSVDRGMNTEAFF. V gene TRBV25-1 combines with J gene TRBJ1-1; TRBD1 agrees at 9 bases. CDR3 length: 15 residues. The ends lost 4 bases at V and 0 bases at J; junction bases unmatched: 3. Germline V gene data show CDR1 as MGHDK and CDR2 as SYGVNS.

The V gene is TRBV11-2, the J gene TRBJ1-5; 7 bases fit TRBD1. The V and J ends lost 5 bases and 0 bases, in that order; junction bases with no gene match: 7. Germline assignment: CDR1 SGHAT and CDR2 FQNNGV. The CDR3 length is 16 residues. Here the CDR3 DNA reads TGTGCCAGCAGCCGCGGGACAGTTAGTAGCAATCAGCCCCAGCATTTT. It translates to CASSRGTVSSNQPQHF.

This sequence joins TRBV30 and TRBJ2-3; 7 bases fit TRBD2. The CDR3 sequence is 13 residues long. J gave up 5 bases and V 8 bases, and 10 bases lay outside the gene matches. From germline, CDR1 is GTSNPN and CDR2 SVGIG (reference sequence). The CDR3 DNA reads TGTGCCGGGGGGGGACCGGGAGGAGATACGCAGTATTTT. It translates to CAGGGPGGDTQYF.

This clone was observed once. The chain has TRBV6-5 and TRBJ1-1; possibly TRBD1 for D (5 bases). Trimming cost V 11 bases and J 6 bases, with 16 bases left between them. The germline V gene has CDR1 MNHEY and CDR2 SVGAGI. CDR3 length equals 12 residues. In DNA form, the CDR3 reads TGTGCCGCCCGGCGGAGGGGCGCTGAAGCTTTCTTT. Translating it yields CAARRRGAEAFF.

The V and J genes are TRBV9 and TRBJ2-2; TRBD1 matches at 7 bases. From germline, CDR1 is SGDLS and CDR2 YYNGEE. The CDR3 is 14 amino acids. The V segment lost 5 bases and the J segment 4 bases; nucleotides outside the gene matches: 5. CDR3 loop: CASRRQGSTGELFF. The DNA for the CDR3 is TGTGCCAGCAGACGACAGGGAAGCACCGGGGAGCTGTTTTTT.

In DNA form, the CDR3 reads TGTGCCAGCAGTGAAGGAACCCTGAACATGGCTGGGGCCAACGTCCTGACTTTC. It specifies CASSEGTLNMAGANVLTF. This sequence joins TRBV2 and TRBJ2-6; no reliable D call. Germline assignment: CDR1 SNHLY and CDR2 FYNNEI. Trimming cost V 1 base and J 2 bases, with 15 bases left between them. This CDR3 spans 18 amino acids.

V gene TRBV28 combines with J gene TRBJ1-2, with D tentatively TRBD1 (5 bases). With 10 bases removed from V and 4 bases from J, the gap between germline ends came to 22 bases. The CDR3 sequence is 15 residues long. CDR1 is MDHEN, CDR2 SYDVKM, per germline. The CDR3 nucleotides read TGTGCCACCGTTTTGGGGGAACAGGCGCTCTATGGCTACACCTTC. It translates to CATVLGEQALYGYTF.

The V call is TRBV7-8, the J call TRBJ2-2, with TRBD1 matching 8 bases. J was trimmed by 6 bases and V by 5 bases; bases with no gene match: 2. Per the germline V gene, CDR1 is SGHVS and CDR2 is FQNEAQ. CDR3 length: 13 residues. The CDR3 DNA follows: TGTGCCAGCAGCACGACAGGGGCCGGGGAGCTGTTTTTT. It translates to CASSTTGAGELFF. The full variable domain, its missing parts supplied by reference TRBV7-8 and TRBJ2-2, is GAGVSQSPRYKVAKRGQDVALRCDPISGHVSLFWYQQALGQGPEFLTYFQNEAQLDKSGLPSDRFFAERPEGSVSTLKIQRTQQEDSAVYLCASSTTGAGELFFGEGSRLTVL.

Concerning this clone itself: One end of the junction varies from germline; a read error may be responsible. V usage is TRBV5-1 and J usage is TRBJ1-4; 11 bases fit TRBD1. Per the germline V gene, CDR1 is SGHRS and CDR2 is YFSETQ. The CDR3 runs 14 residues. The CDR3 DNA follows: TGCGCCAGCAGCCCCGGGACAGGGGGAGGAAAAACTGTTTTT. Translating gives CASSPGTGGGKTVF.

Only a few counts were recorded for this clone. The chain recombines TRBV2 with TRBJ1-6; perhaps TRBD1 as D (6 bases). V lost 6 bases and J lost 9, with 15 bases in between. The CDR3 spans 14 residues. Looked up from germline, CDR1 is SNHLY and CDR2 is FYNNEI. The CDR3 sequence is CASSQQGRGSPLHF. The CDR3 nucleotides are TGTGCCAGCAGCCAACAGGGCAGGGGTTCACCCCTCCACTTT.

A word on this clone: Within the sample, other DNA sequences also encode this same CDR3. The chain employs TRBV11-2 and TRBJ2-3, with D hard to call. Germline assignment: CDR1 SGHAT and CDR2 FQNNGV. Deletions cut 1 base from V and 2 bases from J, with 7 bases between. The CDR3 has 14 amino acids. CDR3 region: CASSLGYSTDTQYF. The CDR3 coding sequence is TGTGCCAGCAGCTTAGGCTATTCCACAGATACGCAGTATTTT.

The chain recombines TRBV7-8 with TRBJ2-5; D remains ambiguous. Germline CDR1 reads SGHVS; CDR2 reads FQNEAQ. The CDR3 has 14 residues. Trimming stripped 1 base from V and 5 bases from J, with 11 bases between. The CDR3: CASSLDEVRETQYF. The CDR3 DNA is TGTGCCAGCAGCTTAGATGAGGTTCGGGAGACCCAGTACTTC.

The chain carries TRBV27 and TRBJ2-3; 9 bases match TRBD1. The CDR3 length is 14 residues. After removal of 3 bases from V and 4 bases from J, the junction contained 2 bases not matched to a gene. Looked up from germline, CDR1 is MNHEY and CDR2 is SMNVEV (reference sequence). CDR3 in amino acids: CASSFGQGPDTQYF. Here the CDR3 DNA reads TGTGCCAGCAGTTTCGGACAGGGGCCAGATACGCAGTATTTT.

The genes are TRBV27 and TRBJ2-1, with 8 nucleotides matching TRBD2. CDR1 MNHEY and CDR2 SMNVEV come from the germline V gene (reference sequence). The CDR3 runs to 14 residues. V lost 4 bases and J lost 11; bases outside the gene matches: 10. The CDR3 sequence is CASSYGGGPYKQFF. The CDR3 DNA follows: TGTGCCAGCAGTTATGGCGGGGGGCCGTATAAGCAGTTCTTC.

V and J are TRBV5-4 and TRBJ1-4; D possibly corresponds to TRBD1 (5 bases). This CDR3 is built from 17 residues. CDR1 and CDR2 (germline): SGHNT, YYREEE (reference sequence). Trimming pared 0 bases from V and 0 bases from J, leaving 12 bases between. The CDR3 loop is CASSLGGRTATNEKLFF. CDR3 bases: TGTGCCAGCAGCTTGGGGGGCAGGACGGCAACTAATGAAAAACTGTTTTTT. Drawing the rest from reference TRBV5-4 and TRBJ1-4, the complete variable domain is ETGVTQSPTHLIKTRGQQVTLRCSSQSGHNTVSWYQQALGQGPQFIFQYYREEENGRGNFPPRFSGLQFPNYSSELNVNALELDDSALYLCASSLGGRTATNEKLFFGSGTQLSVL.

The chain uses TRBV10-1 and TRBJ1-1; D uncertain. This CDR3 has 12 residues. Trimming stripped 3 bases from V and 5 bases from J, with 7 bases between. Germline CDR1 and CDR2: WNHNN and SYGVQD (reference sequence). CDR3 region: CASSEGLTEAFF. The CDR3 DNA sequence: TGCGCCAGCAGTGAAGGGTTAACTGAAGCTTTCTTT.

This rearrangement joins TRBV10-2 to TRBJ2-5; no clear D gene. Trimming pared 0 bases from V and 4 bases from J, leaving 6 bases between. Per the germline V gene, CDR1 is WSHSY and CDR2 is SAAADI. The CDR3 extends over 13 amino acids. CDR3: CASSESIGETQYF. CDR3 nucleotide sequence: TGCGCCAGCAGTGAGTCGATCGGAGAGACCCAGTACTTC.

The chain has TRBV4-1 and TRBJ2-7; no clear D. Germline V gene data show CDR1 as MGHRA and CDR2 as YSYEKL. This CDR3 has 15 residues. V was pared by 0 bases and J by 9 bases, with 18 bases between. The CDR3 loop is CASSQDSAPPVAQYF. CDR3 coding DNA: TGCGCCAGCAGCCAAGATTCGGCCCCCCCGGTCGCGCAGTACTTC.

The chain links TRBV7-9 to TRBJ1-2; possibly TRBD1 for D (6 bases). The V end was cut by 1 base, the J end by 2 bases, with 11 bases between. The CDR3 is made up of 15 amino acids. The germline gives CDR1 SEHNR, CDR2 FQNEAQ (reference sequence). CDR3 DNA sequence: TGTGCCAGCAGCTTAGACTGGGGGCCAAACTATGGCTACACCTTC. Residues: CASSLDWGPNYGYTF. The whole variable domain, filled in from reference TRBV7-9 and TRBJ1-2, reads DTGVSQNPRHKITKRGQNVTFRCDPISEHNRLYWYRQTLGQGPEFLTYFQNEAQLEKSRLLSDRFSAERPKGSFSTLEIQRTEQGDSAMYLCASSLDWGPNYGYTFGSGTRLTVV.

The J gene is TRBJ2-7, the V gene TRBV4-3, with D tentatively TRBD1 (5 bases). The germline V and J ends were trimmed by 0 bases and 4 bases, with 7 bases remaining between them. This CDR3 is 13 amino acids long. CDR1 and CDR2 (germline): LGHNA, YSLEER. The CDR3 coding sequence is TGCGCCAGCAGCCAAGAGTACAGGTACGAGCAGTACTTC. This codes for CASSQEYRYEQYF.

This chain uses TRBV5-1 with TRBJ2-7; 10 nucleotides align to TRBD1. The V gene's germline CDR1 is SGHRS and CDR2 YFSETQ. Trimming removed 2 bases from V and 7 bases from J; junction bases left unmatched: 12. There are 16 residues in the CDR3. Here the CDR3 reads CASSFFETGGTREQYF. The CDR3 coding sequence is TGCGCCAGCAGCTTTTTCGAGACAGGGGGCACGAGGGAGCAGTACTTC.

The chain's CDR3 is CASSVVQGVNGYTF. In DNA form, the CDR3 reads TGTGCCAGCAGCGTAGTTCAGGGGGTGAATGGCTACACCTTC. The gene calls are TRBV9 and TRBJ1-2; TRBD1 agrees at 7 bases. The germline CDR1 and CDR2 sequences are SGDLS and YYNGEE. This CDR3 comprises 14 residues. With 0 bases clipped from V and 6 bases from J, the junction kept 5 bases outside the gene matches.

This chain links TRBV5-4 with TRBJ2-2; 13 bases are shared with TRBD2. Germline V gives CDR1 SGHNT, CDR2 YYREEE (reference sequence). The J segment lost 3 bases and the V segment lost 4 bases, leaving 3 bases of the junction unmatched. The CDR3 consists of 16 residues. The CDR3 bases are TGTGCCAGCAGCCTTGGACTAGCGGGGGACACCGGGGAGCTGTTTTTT. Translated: CASSLGLAGDTGELFF.

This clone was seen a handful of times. CDR3 nucleotide sequence: TGTGCCAGTAGTATAGGTCAGTTTGGTCAGCCCCAGCATTTT. Its translation is CASSIGQFGQPQHF. The V gene is TRBV19, the J gene TRBJ1-5; no reliable D call. The CDR3 extends over 14 amino acids. Trimming removed 1 base at V and 6 bases at J, with 10 bases between. CDR1 is LNHDA and CDR2 is SQIVND in the germline V gene (reference sequence).